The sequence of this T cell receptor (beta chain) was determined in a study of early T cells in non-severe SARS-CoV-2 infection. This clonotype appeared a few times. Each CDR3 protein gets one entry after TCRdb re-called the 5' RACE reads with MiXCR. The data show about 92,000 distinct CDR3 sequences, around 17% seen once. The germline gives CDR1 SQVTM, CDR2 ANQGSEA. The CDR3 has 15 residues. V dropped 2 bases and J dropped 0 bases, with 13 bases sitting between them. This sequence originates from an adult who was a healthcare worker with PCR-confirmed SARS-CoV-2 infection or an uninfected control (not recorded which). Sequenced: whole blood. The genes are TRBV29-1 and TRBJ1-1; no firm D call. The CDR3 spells CSVEMSRPMNTEAFF. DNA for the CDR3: TGCAGCGTTGAAATGAGTCGGCCTATGAACACTGAAGCTTTCTTT.